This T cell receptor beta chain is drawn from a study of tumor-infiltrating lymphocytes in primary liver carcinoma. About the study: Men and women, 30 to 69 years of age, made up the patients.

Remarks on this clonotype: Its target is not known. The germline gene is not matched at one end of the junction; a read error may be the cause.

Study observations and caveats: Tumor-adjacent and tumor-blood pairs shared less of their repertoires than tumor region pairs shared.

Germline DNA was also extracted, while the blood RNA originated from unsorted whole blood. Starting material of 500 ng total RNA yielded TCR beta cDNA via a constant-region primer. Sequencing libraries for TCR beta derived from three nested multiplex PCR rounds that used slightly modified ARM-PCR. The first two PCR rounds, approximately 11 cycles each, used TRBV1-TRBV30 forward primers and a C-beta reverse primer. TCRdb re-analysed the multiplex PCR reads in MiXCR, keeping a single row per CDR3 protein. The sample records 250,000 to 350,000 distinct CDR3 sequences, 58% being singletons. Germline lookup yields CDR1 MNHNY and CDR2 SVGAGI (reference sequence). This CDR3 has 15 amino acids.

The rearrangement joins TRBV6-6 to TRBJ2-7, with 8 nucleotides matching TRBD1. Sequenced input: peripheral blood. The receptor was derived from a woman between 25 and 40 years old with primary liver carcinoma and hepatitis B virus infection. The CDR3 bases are TGTGTCAGCAGTTATCCCGGGACAGGCATCTACGAGCAGTACTTC. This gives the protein CVSSYPGTGIYEQYF.